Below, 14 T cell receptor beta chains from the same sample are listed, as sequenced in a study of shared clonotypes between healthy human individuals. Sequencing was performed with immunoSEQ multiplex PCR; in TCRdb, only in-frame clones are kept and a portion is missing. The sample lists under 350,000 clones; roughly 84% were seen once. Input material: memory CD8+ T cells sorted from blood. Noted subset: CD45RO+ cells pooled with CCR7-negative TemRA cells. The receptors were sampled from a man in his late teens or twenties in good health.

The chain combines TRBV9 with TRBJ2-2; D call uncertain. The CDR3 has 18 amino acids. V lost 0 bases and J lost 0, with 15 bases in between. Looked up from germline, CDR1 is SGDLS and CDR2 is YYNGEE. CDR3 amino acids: CASSVELWPVANTGELFF. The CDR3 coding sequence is TGTGCCAGCAGCGTAGAGCTTTGGCCGGTAGCGAACACCGGGGAGCTGTTTTTT.

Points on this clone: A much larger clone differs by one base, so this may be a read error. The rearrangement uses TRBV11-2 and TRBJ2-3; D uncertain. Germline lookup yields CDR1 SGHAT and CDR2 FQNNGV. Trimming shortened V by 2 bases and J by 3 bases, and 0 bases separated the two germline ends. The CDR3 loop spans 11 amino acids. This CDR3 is CASSLTDTQYF. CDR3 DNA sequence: TGTGCCAGCAGCTTAACAGATACGCAGTATTTT.

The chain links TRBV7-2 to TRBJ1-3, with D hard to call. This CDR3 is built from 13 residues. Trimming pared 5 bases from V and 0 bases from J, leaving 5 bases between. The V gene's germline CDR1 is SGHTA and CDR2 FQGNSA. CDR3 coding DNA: TGTGCCAGCAGCAAGTACTCTGGAAACACCATATATTTT. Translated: CASSKYSGNTIYF.

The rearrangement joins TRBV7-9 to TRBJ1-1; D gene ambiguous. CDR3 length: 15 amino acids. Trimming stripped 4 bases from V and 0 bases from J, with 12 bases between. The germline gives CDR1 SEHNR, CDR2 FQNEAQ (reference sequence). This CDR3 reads CASSSPGHLNTEAFF. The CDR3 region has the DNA TGTGCCAGCAGCTCACCGGGTCACCTGAACACTGAAGCTTTCTTT. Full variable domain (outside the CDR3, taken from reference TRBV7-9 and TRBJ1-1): DTGVSQNPRHKITKRGQNVTFRCDPISEHNRLYWYRQTLGQGPEFLTYFQNEAQLEKSRLLSDRFSAERPKGSFSTLEIQRTEQGDSAMYLCASSSPGHLNTEAFFGQGTRLTVV.

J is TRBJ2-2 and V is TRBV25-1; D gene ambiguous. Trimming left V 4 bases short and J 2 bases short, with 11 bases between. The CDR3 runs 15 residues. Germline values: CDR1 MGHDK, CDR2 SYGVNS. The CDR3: CASSGPGPNTGELFF. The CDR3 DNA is TGTGCCAGCAGTGGACCAGGCCCAAACACCGGGGAGCTGTTTTTT.

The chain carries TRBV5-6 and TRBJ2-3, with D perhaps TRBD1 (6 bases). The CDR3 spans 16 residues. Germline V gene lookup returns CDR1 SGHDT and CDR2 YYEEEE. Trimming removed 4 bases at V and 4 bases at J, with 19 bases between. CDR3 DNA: TGTGCCAGCAGCCCTGGGGGCGGCCCGGACCCAGATACGCAGTATTTT. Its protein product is CASSPGGGPDPDTQYF.

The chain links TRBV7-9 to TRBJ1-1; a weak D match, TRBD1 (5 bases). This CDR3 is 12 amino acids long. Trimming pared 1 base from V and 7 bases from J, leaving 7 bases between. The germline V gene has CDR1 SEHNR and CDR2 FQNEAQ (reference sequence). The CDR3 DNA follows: TGTGCCAGCAGCTTAGAGGGGTATGAAGCTTTCTTT. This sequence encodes CASSLEGYEAFF. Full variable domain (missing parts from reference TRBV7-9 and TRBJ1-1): DTGVSQNPRHKITKRGQNVTFRCDPISEHNRLYWYRQTLGQGPEFLTYFQNEAQLEKSRLLSDRFSAERPKGSFSTLEIQRTEQGDSAMYLCASSLEGYEAFFGQGTRLTVV.

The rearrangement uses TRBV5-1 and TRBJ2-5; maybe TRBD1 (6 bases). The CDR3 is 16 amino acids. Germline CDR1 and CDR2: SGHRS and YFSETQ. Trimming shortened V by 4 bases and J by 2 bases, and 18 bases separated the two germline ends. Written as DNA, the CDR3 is TGCGCCAGCAGCGTCCGGGACACATCCCCACAAGAGACCCAGTACTTC. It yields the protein CASSVRDTSPQETQYF.

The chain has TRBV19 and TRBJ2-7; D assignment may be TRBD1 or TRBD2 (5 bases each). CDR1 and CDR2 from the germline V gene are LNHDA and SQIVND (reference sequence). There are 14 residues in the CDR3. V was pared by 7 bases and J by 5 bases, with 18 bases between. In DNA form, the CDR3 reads TGTGCCAGTACAATGGGGGACGGCCTCGACGAGCAGTACTTC. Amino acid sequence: CASTMGDGLDEQYF. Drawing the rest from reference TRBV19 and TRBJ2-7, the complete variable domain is DGGITQSPKYLFRKEGQNVTLSCEQNLNHDAMYWYRQDPGQGLRLIYYSQIVNDFQKGDIAEGYSVSREKKESFPLTVTSAQKNPTAFYLCASTMGDGLDEQYFGPGTRLTVT.

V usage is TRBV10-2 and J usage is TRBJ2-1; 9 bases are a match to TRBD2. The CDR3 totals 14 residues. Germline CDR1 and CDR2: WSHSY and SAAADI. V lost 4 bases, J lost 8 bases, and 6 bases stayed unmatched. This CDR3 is CASSVASGVDEQFF. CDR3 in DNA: TGCGCCAGCAGTGTGGCTAGCGGGGTGGATGAGCAGTTCTTC.

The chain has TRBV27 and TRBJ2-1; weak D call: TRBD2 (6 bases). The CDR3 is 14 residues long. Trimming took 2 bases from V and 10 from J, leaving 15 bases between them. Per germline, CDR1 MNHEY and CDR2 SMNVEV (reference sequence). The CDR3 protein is CASSLILARKEQFF. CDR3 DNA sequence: TGTGCCAGCAGTTTAATCCTAGCGAGGAAAGAGCAGTTCTTC.

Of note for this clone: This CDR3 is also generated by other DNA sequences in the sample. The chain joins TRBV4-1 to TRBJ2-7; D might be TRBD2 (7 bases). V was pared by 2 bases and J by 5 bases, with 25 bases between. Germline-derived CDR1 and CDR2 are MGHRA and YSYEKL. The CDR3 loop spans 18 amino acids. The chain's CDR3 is CASSQKGGAGAVMHEQYF. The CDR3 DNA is TGCGCCAGCAGCCAAAAGGGGGGGGCCGGAGCGGTAATGCACGAGCAGTACTTC.

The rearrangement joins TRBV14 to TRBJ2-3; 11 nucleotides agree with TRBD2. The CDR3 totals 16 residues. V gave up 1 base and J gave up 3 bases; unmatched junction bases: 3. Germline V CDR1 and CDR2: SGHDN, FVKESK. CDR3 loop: CASSQVPSGRTDTQYF. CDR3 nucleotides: TGTGCCAGCAGCCAAGTTCCTAGCGGGAGGACAGATACGCAGTATTTT.

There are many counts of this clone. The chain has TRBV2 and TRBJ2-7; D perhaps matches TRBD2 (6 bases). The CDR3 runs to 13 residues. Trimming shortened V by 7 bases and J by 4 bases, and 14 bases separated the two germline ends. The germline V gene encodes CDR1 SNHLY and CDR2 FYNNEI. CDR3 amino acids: CASTSTGGYEQYF. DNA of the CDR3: TGTGCCAGCACCTCCACTGGGGGGTACGAGCAGTACTTC.